This T cell receptor beta chain was recorded in a study of CD8 T cells in ankylosing spondylitis (dated by TCRdb to about 2017). Regarding the research as a whole: To find TCR variants linked to disease, the study profiled T cell receptor beta repertoires in ankylosing spondylitis patients and healthy donors. In total, the full study cohort was made up of about 99 healthy donors and about two dozen ankylosing spondylitis patients. Peripheral blood was sampled, and synovial fluid was additionally collected from ankylosing spondylitis patients.

The CDR3 runs 15 amino acids, cysteine and phenylalanine included. Left in the record is the CDR3 DNA by itself, 45 bases read in frame from the first base. From a lookup of the germline V gene, CDR1 and CDR2 are SGHVS and FQNEAQ. Germline trimming amounts to 5 bases on V and 2 bases on J, with 7 as the count of junction bases outside the gene matches. Sequencing used an Illumina HiSeq 2500. Quantitative 5'-RACE with molecular barcodes was the method used to prepare the TCR beta libraries. Per the source publication's procedure: A new computational method based on a probabilistic model of VDJ rearrangement was used to identify disease-linked TCR variants. TCRdb reanalyzed the raw reads on its own, using fastp at Q25 for trimming and MiXCR for clone calling, and kept in-frame beta chains. Each record represents a unique CDR3 protein, reported with the most common genes and DNA among its rows. For this entry, the V and J calls and clone size follow TCRdb and not the study's own pipeline. A total of roughly 160,000 distinct CDR3 sequences appear in this sample, roughly 10% of them only once. The ten largest clones take up roughly 29% of the sample.

This clonotype was seen ten or more times. Its cognate antigen has yet to be identified. No much larger clonotype is one base removed from it; base qualities were not supplied. Overall study results and their limits: The disease-linked clones showed a CD8+ phenotype and occurred at relatively low frequencies in peripheral blood. Some of the motif variants had been reported before in the synovial fluid and blood of reactive arthritis patients, a finding that suggests common disease-initiation mechanisms. A TCR beta motif made up of fewer than 10 highly homologous amino acid variants appeared to be characteristic of blood from ankylosing spondylitis patients. According to the report, matched synovial fluid samples from ankylosing spondylitis patients were significantly enriched for the disease-linked clones.

The chain is assembled from TRBV7-8 and TRBJ2-3, with TRBD2 identical over 7 junction bases. Sequenced material: blood, either unsorted or a sorted T cell fraction (not recorded which). The receptor was isolated from a male donor with ankylosing spondylitis or in good health (not recorded which). The DNA is TGTGCCAGCAGCCCTATGGGGGGGTCCACAGATACGCAGTATTTT. It encodes CASSPMGGSTDTQYF.